What follows is one T cell receptor beta chain and its context. Donors were healthy Caucasian individuals from Russia aged roughly 6 to 95. PBMCs numbering at least 6 million were isolated per sample. PCR was performed a second time for about 6 to 12 cycles using a sample-barcoded 5' primer and a J-beta primer mix. MiXCR, run by TCRdb on the 5' RACE reads, gives a single entry per CDR3 protein. The sample has 2 million or so distinct CDR3 sequences, around 48% seen once. Germline values: CDR1 MNHEY, CDR2 SVGEGT. Trimming took 6 bases from V and 9 from J, leaving 15 bases between them. The CDR3 extends over 13 amino acids. This entry belongs to a study of blood T cells in healthy people across ages.

This TCR was recovered from a woman in her thirties or forties in good health. Sequencing used blood. V gene TRBV6-2 or TRBV6-3 combines with J gene TRBJ2-1; D call uncertain. The CDR3 nucleotides read TGTGCCAGCAGACTGTTCTACGGTCCTGAGCAGTTCTTC. Translated, it gives CASRLFYGPEQFF.